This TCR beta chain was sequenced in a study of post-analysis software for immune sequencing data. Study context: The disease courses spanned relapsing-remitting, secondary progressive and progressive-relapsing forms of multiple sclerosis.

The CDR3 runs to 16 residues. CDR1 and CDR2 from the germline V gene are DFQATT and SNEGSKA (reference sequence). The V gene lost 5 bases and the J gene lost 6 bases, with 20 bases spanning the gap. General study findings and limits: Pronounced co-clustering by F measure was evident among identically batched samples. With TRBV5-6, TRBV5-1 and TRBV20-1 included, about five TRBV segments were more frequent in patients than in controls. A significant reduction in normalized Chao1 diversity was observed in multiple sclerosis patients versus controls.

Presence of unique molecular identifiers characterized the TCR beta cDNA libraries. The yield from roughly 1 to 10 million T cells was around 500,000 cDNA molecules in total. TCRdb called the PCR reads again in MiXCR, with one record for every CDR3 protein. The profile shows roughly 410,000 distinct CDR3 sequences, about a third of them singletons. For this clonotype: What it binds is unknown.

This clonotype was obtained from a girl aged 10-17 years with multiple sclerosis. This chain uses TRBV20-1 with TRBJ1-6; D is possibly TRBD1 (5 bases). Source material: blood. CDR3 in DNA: TGCAGTGCTCAGACGGCCGGGACGAGGAGTAATTCACCCCTCCACTTT. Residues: CSAQTAGTRSNSPLHF.